The next 29 T cell receptor beta chains were all read from a single sample in a study of OX40 agonist ivuxolimab in advanced cancers. Generated by immunoSEQ multiplex PCR, the TCRdb table keeps only in-frame clones and is missing some. The table lists 75,000 to 95,000 clones, around 90% of them singletons. The sample consisted of CD4+ or CD8+ T cells sorted from blood, taken in a trial of the OX40 agonist ivuxolimab. The receptors were sampled from an adult with an advanced solid tumor such as melanoma, head and neck, liver or kidney cancer.

The V call is TRBV21-1, the J call TRBJ2-7; the listed D gene, TRBD2, was not tested against the DNA. TRBV21-1 is a listed pseudogene. The length of the CDR3 is 19 residues. The CDR3 loop is CASSKFAGWTSGRFSEQYF. Here the CDR3 DNA reads TGTGCCAGCAGCAAATTTGCAGGGTGGACTAGCGGGAGATTTTCTGAGCAGTACTTC.

This chain joins TRBV6-1 and TRBJ2-2; 9 bases agree with TRBD2. The CDR3 has 18 amino acids. Germline V gives CDR1 MNHNS, CDR2 SASEGT. V trimming: 4 bases; J trimming: 0 bases; junction bases outside the gene matches: 9. The CDR3 DNA reads as TGTGCCAGCAGTGTTTTTGGGCGGGAGGGCGCGAACACCGGGGAGCTGTTTTTT. It translates to CASSVFGREGANTGELFF.

The CDR3 DNA reads TGTGCCAGCAGCCAAAGGGGCGGGGGGACAGATACGCAGTATTTT. This codes for CASSQRGGGTDTQYF. The chain combines TRBV9 with TRBJ2-3, with 8 bases fitting TRBD2. Germline CDR1 is SGDLS and CDR2 is YYNGEE. The CDR3 consists of 15 residues. V lost 4 bases to trimming and J lost 3 bases; unmatched junction nucleotides: 7.

The chain uses TRBV28 and TRBJ2-2; TRBD2 matches 8 bases. V shed 0 bases and J 5 bases; nucleotides not matched to a gene: 2. Germline CDR1 and CDR2: MDHEN and SYDVKM. This CDR3 spans 15 amino acids. CDR3 coding DNA: TGTGCCAGCAGTTTATGGGCGGGGGGAACCGGGGAGCTGTTTTTT. This translates into CASSLWAGGTGELFF.

The chain combines TRBV25-1 with TRBJ1-1; TRBD1 agrees at 8 bases. The CDR3 runs to 16 residues. CDR1 and CDR2 from the germline V gene are MGHDK and SYGVNS. Trimming cost V 1 base and J 1 base; bases outside gene matches: 5. CDR3 coding DNA: TGTGCCAGCAGTGAATTAAGTGGACAGGGGAACACTGAAGCTTTCTTT. This gives the protein CASSELSGQGNTEAFF.

The chain has TRBV6-5 and TRBJ2-5; D possibly corresponds to TRBD2 (6 bases). Trimming stripped 1 base from V and 7 bases from J, with 13 bases between. Germline values: CDR1 MNHEY, CDR2 SVGAGI. The CDR3 extends over 14 amino acids. The CDR3 region has the DNA TGTGCCAGCAGTTACTATGACGGAGGGAGGACCCAGTACTTC. Translated, it gives CASSYYDGGRTQYF.

V is TRBV19 and J is TRBJ1-4, with 10 positions matching TRBD1. Germline CDR1 reads LNHDA; CDR2 reads SQIVND (reference sequence). The CDR3 is made up of 18 amino acids. V trimming: 4 bases; J trimming: 0 bases; junction bases outside the gene matches: 8. This chain's CDR3 is CASSTGTGASPTNEKLFF. In DNA form, the CDR3 reads TGTGCCAGTAGTACCGGGACAGGGGCCTCCCCAACTAATGAAAAACTGTTTTTT.

This clone was recorded once. This rearrangement joins TRBV19 to TRBJ2-1; D not resolved. The germline CDR1 and CDR2 sequences are LNHDA and SQIVND (reference sequence). Trimming removed 3 bases from V and 8 bases from J, with 11 bases in between. The CDR3 is made up of 13 amino acids. The CDR3 DNA is TGTGCCAGTAGTATCGCCCCGGGCGATGAGCAGTTCTTC. Translated, it gives CASSIAPGDEQFF.

The CDR3 loop is CASSPGTTGELFF. As DNA, the CDR3 is TGCGCCAGCAGCCCCGGGACGACCGGGGAGCTGTTTTTT. This chain links TRBV4-1 with TRBJ2-2; D is tentatively TRBD1 or TRBD2 (5 bases each). This CDR3 spans 13 amino acids. Deletions cut 4 bases from V and 5 bases from J, with 8 bases between. Per germline, CDR1 MGHRA and CDR2 YSYEKL.

This chain uses TRBV15 with TRBJ2-7; unclear D gene. V lost 0 bases and J lost 2, with 14 bases in between. This CDR3 region has 16 residues. The germline CDR1 and CDR2 sequences are LNHNV and YYDKDF (reference sequence). The CDR3 is CATSRDRRLVPYEQYF. In nucleotides, the CDR3 is TGTGCCACCAGCAGAGATCGGCGTCTAGTCCCCTACGAGCAGTACTTC.

The chain joins TRBV28 to TRBJ1-2; D gene uncertain. Germline V gene sequence: CDR1 MDHEN, CDR2 SYDVKM. This CDR3 spans 11 amino acids. The V end lost 4 bases, the J end lost 0 bases, and 0 bases lay between the germline ends. The CDR3 bases are TGTGCCAGCAGTTCTAACTATGGCTACACCTTC. It yields the protein CASSSNYGYTF.

The chain links TRBV6-5 to TRBJ2-2; 8 bases match TRBD1. This CDR3 spans 16 amino acids. V lost 2 bases and J lost 7; bases outside the gene matches: 9. Germline CDR1 reads MNHEY; CDR2 reads SVGAGI. DNA for the CDR3: TGTGCCAGCAGTTACGGGGCAGGGGGCCCGAACGGGGAGCTGTTTTTT. It codes for CASSYGAGGPNGELFF.

The chain uses TRBV5-1 and TRBJ2-1, with TRBD2 matching 10 bases. CDR3 size: 15 residues. Germline assignment: CDR1 SGHRS and CDR2 YFSETQ. V dropped 0 bases and J dropped 8; count of bases not matched to a gene: 5. CDR3 coding DNA: TGCGCCAGCAGCTTGGCTAGCGGGAGATGGGATGAGCAGTTCTTC. This translates into CASSLASGRWDEQFF.

This clone came up once. The chain uses TRBV6-6 and TRBJ2-7; D remains ambiguous. This CDR3 is built from 13 residues. Germline-derived CDR1 and CDR2 are MNHNY and SVGAGI (reference sequence). Trimming took off 4 bases at V and 3 bases at J, with 10 bases between the two ends. This chain's CDR3 is CASSSSRVYEQYF. The CDR3 coding sequence is TGTGCCAGCAGTTCATCCCGGGTCTACGAGCAGTACTTC.

The genes are TRBV30 and TRBJ2-3; 10 bases fit TRBD2. This CDR3 comprises 15 residues. Germline V gene sequence: CDR1 GTSNPN, CDR2 SVGIG (reference sequence). V was clipped by 5 bases and J by 5 bases; unmatched bases: 10. CDR3: CAWDKTSGMRDTQYF. CDR3 sequence (DNA): TGTGCCTGGGATAAAACTAGCGGGATGAGAGATACGCAGTATTTT.

The chain joins TRBV28 to TRBJ1-1; tentative D call: TRBD1 (6 bases). CDR3 length: 13 amino acids. The V and J ends lost 4 bases and 3 bases respectively, with 9 bases between them. In germline, CDR1 is MDHEN, CDR2 SYDVKM. The CDR3 loop is CASSYRVDTEAFF. The DNA for the CDR3 is TGTGCCAGCAGTTACAGGGTGGACACTGAAGCTTTCTTT.

This chain connects TRBV15 to TRBJ1-1; D unresolved. V gave up 5 bases and J gave up 0 bases, with 7 bases separating them. The CDR3 extends over 13 amino acids. Germline V gives CDR1 LNHNV, CDR2 YYDKDF (reference sequence). This CDR3 is CATSGRLNTEAFF. The CDR3 nucleotides read TGTGCCACCAGCGGACGGCTGAACACTGAAGCTTTCTTT.

V usage is TRBV28 and J usage is TRBJ2-7; D perhaps matches TRBD1 (5 bases). Germline CDR1 and CDR2: MDHEN and SYDVKM. V was cut by 5 bases and J by 7 bases, with 12 bases left in between. The CDR3 is made up of 12 amino acids. CDR3 nucleotides: TGTGCCAGCAGTCCAGGGTTGAGAGAGCAGTACTTC. Amino acids: CASSPGLREQYF.

In regard to this clone: The same CDR3 arises from other DNA sequences in this sample as well. This chain uses TRBV6-5 with TRBJ1-2; D might be TRBD1 (6 bases). CDR1 and CDR2 from the germline V gene are MNHEY and SVGAGI. The CDR3 extends over 13 amino acids. Trimming removed 8 bases at V and 3 bases at J, with 13 bases between. CDR3 sequence reads: CASAGGEYYGYTF. DNA of the CDR3: TGTGCCAGCGCCGGGGGCGAGTACTATGGCTACACCTTC.

The rearrangement uses TRBV30 and TRBJ1-2, with a weak D call TRBD1 (6 bases). Germline CDR1 is GTSNPN and CDR2 is SVGIG (reference sequence). V gave up 6 bases and J gave up 4 bases, with 15 bases separating them. This CDR3 has 13 residues. Here the CDR3 reads CACSRDRPYGYTF. DNA for the CDR3: TGTGCCTGTAGCAGAGACAGGCCCTATGGCTACACCTTC.

As DNA, the CDR3 is TGTGCCAGCAGCTTGGAGGGGTTGGGAGCTGGAAACACCATATATTTT. Its protein product is CASSLEGLGAGNTIYF. V and J are TRBV5-6 and TRBJ1-3, with D perhaps matching TRBD1 (5 bases). The CDR3 is made up of 16 amino acids. The ends were cut back, 0 bases at V and 2 bases at J, with 12 bases in the middle. Germline V CDR1 and CDR2: SGHDT, YYEEEE. Combining the CDR3 with reference TRBV5-6 and TRBJ1-3 gives the whole variable domain DAGVTQSPTHLIKTRGQQVTLRCSPKSGHDTVSWYQQALGQGPQFIFQYYEEEERQRGNFPDRFSGHQFPNYSSELNVNALLLGDSALYLCASSLEGLGAGNTIYFGEGSWLTVV.

J is TRBJ1-4 and V is TRBV11-3, with 10 bases fitting TRBD1. Unmatched junction bases numbered 2, after V lost 4 bases and J lost 6 bases. The CDR3 has 14 residues. Germline V gene data show CDR1 as SGHNT and CDR2 as YENEEA. For the CDR3, the DNA is TGTGCCAGCAGCTGGGGGACAGGGGATGAAAAACTGTTTTTT. Protein: CASSWGTGDEKLFF.

J is TRBJ1-5 and V is TRBV4-1, with D possibly matching TRBD1 (5 bases). V was shortened by 0 bases and J by 3 bases, with 9 bases between the two germline ends. The CDR3 has 15 residues. Per the germline V gene, CDR1 is MGHRA and CDR2 is YSYEKL. CDR3 amino acids: CASSQERGDNQPQHF. In nucleotides, the CDR3 is TGCGCCAGCAGCCAAGAAAGAGGGGACAATCAGCCCCAGCATTTT.

The chain recombines TRBV7-3 with TRBJ2-1; possibly TRBD2 for D (6 bases). Trimming took 4 bases from V and 6 from J, leaving 16 bases between them. CDR3 length equals 15 residues. CDR1 and CDR2 from the germline V gene are SGHTA and FQGTGA. CDR3 sequence: CASSSAGGNVNEQFF. In nucleotides, the CDR3 is TGTGCCAGCAGCTCCGCAGGCGGGAATGTCAATGAGCAGTTCTTC.

The V and J genes are TRBV6-1 and TRBJ2-7; 8 bases line up with TRBD2. V dropped 8 bases and J dropped 7; count of bases not matched to a gene: 16. The CDR3 consists of 15 residues. Germline CDR1 is MNHNS and CDR2 is SASEGT. The CDR3 coding sequence is TGTGCCAGCGGGAATAAACCAGCGGGAGCAAGGGAGCAGTACTTC. Protein product: CASGNKPAGAREQYF.

The V call is TRBV11-1, the J call TRBJ1-5; D perhaps matches TRBD1 (6 bases). The CDR3 contains 16 residues. The germline V and J ends were trimmed by 4 bases and 1 base, with 14 bases remaining between them. Germline CDR1 reads SGHAT; CDR2 reads FQDESV (reference sequence). The DNA for the CDR3 is TGTGCCAGCAGCTCTCAGGGGAAGGGAAGCAATCAGCCCCAGCATTTT. Its translation: CASSSQGKGSNQPQHF.

CDR3 residues: CAWSAGYYNEQFF. The CDR3 DNA reads TGTGCCTGGAGCGCAGGGTACTACAATGAGCAGTTCTTC. V gene TRBV30 combines with J gene TRBJ2-1; a weak D match, TRBD1 (5 bases). Looked up from germline, CDR1 is GTSNPN and CDR2 is SVGIG (reference sequence). V was shortened by 3 bases and J by 3 bases, with 9 bases between the two germline ends. This CDR3 contains 13 residues.

This sequence joins TRBV5-1 and TRBJ1-2; 8 nucleotides match TRBD1. CDR3 length: 16 amino acids. Losses at the gene ends were 4 bases for V and 1 base for J; bases not matched to a gene: 9. Germline CDR1 is SGHRS and CDR2 is YFSETQ. CDR3 residues: CASSTATGALNYGYTF. The CDR3 DNA follows: TGCGCCAGCAGCACGGCGACAGGGGCCCTTAACTATGGCTACACCTTC.

V usage is TRBV19 and J usage is TRBJ1-2; D unresolved. Germline assignment: CDR1 LNHDA and CDR2 SQIVND (reference sequence). The CDR3 contains 13 residues. V lost 3 bases and J lost 4, with 9 bases in between. CDR3 protein: CASSINEIYGYTF. The CDR3 bases are TGTGCCAGTAGTATTAATGAGATCTATGGCTACACCTTC. Using reference TRBV19 and TRBJ1-2 for the parts outside the CDR3, the full variable domain is DGGITQSPKYLFRKEGQNVTLSCEQNLNHDAMYWYRQDPGQGLRLIYYSQIVNDFQKGDIAEGYSVSREKKESFPLTVTSAQKNPTAFYLCASSINEIYGYTFGSGTRLTVV.